This entry is about one T cell receptor beta chain. Its antigen is currently not known. The sample holds no much larger clone one base away, and base qualities are not on file. The sample originates from a study of read filtering for tumor transcriptome and immune sequencing (dated by TCRdb to the early 2020s). Study-wide context: Of the patients in the cohort, fewer than 20 were male and roughly 15 were female, and their mean age was about 72 years, with a range of roughly 40 to 80. The study compared TCR repertoires from targeted immune repertoire sequencing and bulk whole-transcriptome sequencing run on the same bone marrow samples. After DNase treatment, whole-transcriptome libraries were prepared with the TruSeq RNA Access Library Prep Kit. Under revised international staging, fewer than ten patients fell into R-ISS I, some 15 into R-ISS II and over five into R-ISS III. Per sample, about 4.05 to 10.27 million TCR-region mapped reads were obtained with IR-seq, compared with only 85 to 1273 with RNA-seq. As a main aim, a read-filtering strategy for immune repertoire data was addressed, with the specific question being whether clonotypes supported by a single read should be removed.

Each patient had bone marrow sampled at the time of active disease. Bone marrow mononuclear cells were isolated by Ficoll-Hypaque density gradient centrifugation. Myeloma plasma cells were removed and CD138-negative cells were collected by negative selection after labeling with CD138 magnetic microbeads on a MACS separator. The purity of the isolated cells was checked by flow cytometry with CD138 antibodies on an Attune NxT. Total RNA was extracted using TRIzol reagent and was quantified on a NanoDrop spectrophotometer. For each patient, paired RNA-seq and IR-seq were run on the CD138-negative bone marrow sample from that patient. Results the study describes overall, beyond this receptor: Single-read clonotypes made up around 82% of clonotypes but approximately 3.5% of total reads in IR-seq, and under 75% of clonotypes and roughly 48% of reads in RNA-seq. The sorted CD138-negative fraction was composed of a mixed bone marrow immune population rather than of purified T cells. Compared with RNA-seq, IR-seq captured clonotypes at much higher depth and more reliably, and a smaller IR-seq throughput was enough to identify most shared clonotypes. The correlation between IR-seq and RNA-seq shared clonotype proportions rose when single-read clonotypes were removed.

The Immunoverse kit was used to build TCR libraries from roughly 370 ng RNA, with molecular barcoded adaptors covering alpha/delta and beta/gamma chains. TCR library preparation used the same RNA that went into transcriptome sequencing. Sequencing of the TCR libraries was done on an Illumina HiSeq 4000 with 2 x 150 cycles. As for the authors' bioinformatics: TCR reads were aligned to human V, D, J and C references and assembled into CDR3 clonotypes with MiXCR, including quality filtering and error correction. The tcR package in R was used to analyze clonotype counts and gene usage diversity. For inspection of raw mapping reads, RNA-seq reads were mapped by STAR aligner version 2.5.3a onto GRCh37 of the human genome. To test how sequencing depth affected the clonotypes detected, IR-seq fastq files were randomly downsampled with Seqtk 1.3. TCRdb reworked the public reads: Q25 trimming with fastp, MiXCR clone assembly, productive beta chains retained. CDR3 protein sequences are deduplicated, and each keeps its most common genes and DNA. The authors' filters were not applied to this entry. This sample lists nearly 60,000 distinct CDR3 sequences; around 12% were detected once. The biggest ten clones account for under 20% of the sample.

Its CDR3 holds 11 amino acids, cysteine through phenylalanine. Solely the CDR3 DNA is kept, with 33 bases framed from the first base. V is clipped by 6 bases and J by 2 bases, and the sequence between their germline boundaries is 4 bases long. The germline V gene gives CDR1 as SGHTA and CDR2 as FQGTGA. Input material: a population of CD138-negative cells sorted from bone marrow. The meaning of the sample's cell subset or site label: bone marrow mononuclear cells depleted of CD138+ plasma/myeloma cells by negative magnetic selection. Recombination joined TRBV7-3 with TRBJ2-5, with the D gene too uncertain to name. This receptor was identified in a donor at least 40 years old with multiple myeloma. The sequence in DNA is TGTGCCAGCAGGGAACAAGAGACCCAGTACTTC. This codes for CASREQETQYF.